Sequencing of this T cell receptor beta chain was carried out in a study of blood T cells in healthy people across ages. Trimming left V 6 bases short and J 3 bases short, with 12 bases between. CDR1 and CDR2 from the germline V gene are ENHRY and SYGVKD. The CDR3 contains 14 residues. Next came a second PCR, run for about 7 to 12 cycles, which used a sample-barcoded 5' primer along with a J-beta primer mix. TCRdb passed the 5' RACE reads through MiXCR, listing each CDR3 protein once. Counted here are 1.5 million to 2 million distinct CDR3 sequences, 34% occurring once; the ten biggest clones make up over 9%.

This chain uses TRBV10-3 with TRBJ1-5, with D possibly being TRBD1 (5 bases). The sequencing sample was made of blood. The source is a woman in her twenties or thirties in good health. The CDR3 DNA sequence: TGTGCCATCAGGCGTCAGGGAGTCAATCAGCCCCAGCATTTT. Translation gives CAIRRQGVNQPQHF.